The text below deals with one TCR beta chain. The data belong to a study of T cell changes during pregnancy in multiple sclerosis. Deletions cut 8 bases from V and 3 bases from J, with 28 bases between. The CDR3 has 18 amino acids. Germline V CDR1 and CDR2: SEHNR, FQNEAQ (reference sequence). Generated by immunoSEQ multiplex PCR, the TCRdb table keeps only in-frame clones and is missing some. Among about 84,000 clones listed, 85% to 95% were seen once. The receptor was isolated from a female donor with multiple sclerosis, enrolled in a pregnancy study. J is TRBJ1-2 and V is TRBV7-9; a weak D match, TRBD1 (6 bases). The sequencing used peripheral blood, collected in the third trimester of pregnancy. The CDR3 DNA reads as TGTGCCAGCGGCTGGGGGCTAAGCGTTATTAGGGTAGACTATGGCTACACCTTC. Its translation is CASGWGLSVIRVDYGYTF.